The T cell receptor beta chain described here comes from a study of beta chain features in type 1 diabetes. Study information: Age and gender were similar between patients and healthy donors, as were cell yields. Study-level results: Within the patient group, naive, central memory and Treg TCRB repertoires appeared more similar to each other than within healthy donors. A moderate, significant TCRB CDR3 shortening appeared in type 1 diabetes across four CD4+ subsets.

The CDR3 contains 14 residues. CDR1 is SGHDT and CDR2 is YYEEEE in the germline V gene. The V end was cut by 2 bases, the J end by 3 bases, with 12 bases between. Researchers reported sorting CD4+ naive, central memory, regulatory and stem cell-like memory cells via CD45RO/CCR7/CD25/CD127/CD95/CD27. Purity of each sorted population was above 95%. Reverse transcription of all isolated RNA meant that expressed TCRB transcripts were sequenced. The method was immunoSEQ multiplex PCR; TCRdb's version includes in-frame clones alone and lacks a portion of them. Among over 100,000 clones listed, roughly 17% were seen once. This clone has only a few counts. What it binds is not known.

The specimen sequenced was central memory CD4+ T cells from blood. The sequence was obtained from a man aged 25-45 years with type 1 diabetes. This chain connects TRBV5-6 to TRBJ2-7, with D perhaps matching TRBD1 (5 bases). The CDR3 loop reads CASSFTGVNYEQYF. The CDR3 nucleotides read TGTGCCAGCAGCTTTACAGGCGTAAACTACGAGCAGTACTTC. Full variable domain (missing parts from reference TRBV5-6 and TRBJ2-7): DAGVTQSPTHLIKTRGQQVTLRCSPKSGHDTVSWYQQALGQGPQFIFQYYEEEERQRGNFPDRFSGHQFPNYSSELNVNALLLGDSALYLCASSFTGVNYEQYFGPGTRLTVT.